This is a list of T cell receptor beta chains from one sample in a study of T-cell reconstitution after alpha-beta-depleted transplantation in children. TCRdb itself ran the PCR reads through MiXCR, one entry per CDR3 protein. The data contain about 72,000 distinct CDR3 sequences, about 7% of them seen just once; the ten biggest clones take up more than 2.5%. This material consisted of PBMCs from the stem cell graft donor, taken from the stem cell graft. These receptor sequences come from a human donor who donated a stem cell graft to a child with acute lymphoblastic leukemia. Each CDR3 is given with its conserved first and last residue. A D gene is named only where the DNA matches it firmly. Where a row states a size, it is once, few, many or the class of an expanded clone; other rows omit it.

clone size: few; J gene: TRBJ1-1; D gene: .; V gene: TRBV5-1; CDR3 DNA: TGCGCCAGCAGCCACGCCGGCGGTTGGGGGCGAGACACTGAAGCTTTCTTT; CDR3 protein: CASSHAGGWGRDTEAFF
clone size: few; J gene: TRBJ1-1; D gene: TRBD1; V gene: TRBV19; CDR3 DNA: TGTGCCAGTAGTATTGGGGACAGCCCGAACACTGAAGCTTTCTTT; CDR3 protein: CASSIGDSPNTEAFF
clone size: .; J gene: TRBJ2-3; D gene: .; V gene: TRBV29-1; CDR3 DNA: TGCAGCGTGTCCACGGGGGCAGATACGCAGTATTTT; CDR3 protein: CSVSTGADTQYF
clone size: .; J gene: TRBJ2-3; D gene: .; V gene: TRBV3-2; CDR3 DNA: TGTGCCAGCAGCCAAGCGCGATTAGCGGGGCGGTCTAGCACAGATACGCAGTATTTT; CDR3 protein: CASSQARLAGRSSTDTQYF
clone size: many; J gene: TRBJ2-7; D gene: .; V gene: TRBV6-2/TRBV6-3; CDR3 DNA: TGTGCCAGCAGTTACGCCCTAGGAGGGAACGAGCAGTACTTC; CDR3 protein: CASSYALGGNEQYF
clone size: many; J gene: TRBJ1-2; D gene: TRBD1; V gene: TRBV15; CDR3 DNA: TGTGCCACCAGCAGACCGGGACAGGGGTTTGGTGGCTACACCTTC; CDR3 protein: CATSRPGQGFGGYTF
clone size: many; J gene: TRBJ2-3; D gene: TRBD2; V gene: TRBV5-8; CDR3 DNA: TGTGCCAGCAGCTGGGACTACGACACAGATACGCAGTATTTT; CDR3 protein: CASSWDYDTDTQYF
clone size: many; J gene: TRBJ1-2; D gene: .; V gene: TRBV5-1; CDR3 DNA: TGCGCCAGCAGCTTGGAACCCGACAGGATTAACTATGGCTACACCTTC; CDR3 protein: CASSLEPDRINYGYTF
clone size: many; J gene: TRBJ2-7; D gene: .; V gene: TRBV12-3/TRBV12-4; CDR3 DNA: TGTGCCAGCAGTTTAGCTTCCTACGAGCAGTACTTC; CDR3 protein: CASSLASYEQYF
clone size: few; J gene: TRBJ1-5; D gene: .; V gene: TRBV5-6; CDR3 DNA: TGTGCCAGCAGCTATCGACAGAACGGCAATCAGCCCCAGCATTTT; CDR3 protein: CASSYRQNGNQPQHF
clone size: .; J gene: TRBJ1-4; D gene: .; V gene: TRBV7-9; CDR3 DNA: TGTGCCAGCAGCTTTAACGACAGACATAATGAAAAACTGTTTTTT; CDR3 protein: CASSFNDRHNEKLFF
clone size: few; J gene: TRBJ1-2; D gene: TRBD1; V gene: TRBV28; CDR3 DNA: TGTGCCAGCAGTTTAAGTTTTGGGACAGGGGGGCACTATGGCTACACCTTC; CDR3 protein: CASSLSFGTGGHYGYTF
clone size: many; J gene: TRBJ2-4; D gene: .; V gene: TRBV20-1; CDR3 DNA: TGCAGTGCTCTTAAGGTTCAAGCCAAAAACATTCAGTACTTC; CDR3 protein: CSALKVQAKNIQYF
clone size: many; J gene: TRBJ2-4; D gene: .; V gene: TRBV5-6; CDR3 DNA: TGTGCCAGCAGCCCTAGGGTATCCAAAAACATTCAGTACTTC; CDR3 protein: CASSPRVSKNIQYF
clone size: .; J gene: TRBJ2-1; D gene: TRBD2; V gene: TRBV7-3; CDR3 DNA: TGTGCCAGCAGCTTAACGGGGGGGGAGCAGTTCTTC; CDR3 protein: CASSLTGGEQFF
clone size: .; J gene: TRBJ1-6; D gene: .; V gene: TRBV25-1; CDR3 DNA: TGTGCCAGCAGTAGGGGGTATAATTCACCCCTCCACTTT; CDR3 protein: CASSRGYNSPLHF
clone size: many; J gene: TRBJ1-5; D gene: .; V gene: TRBV7-2; CDR3 DNA: TGTGCCAGCAGCCATTATAGCAATCAGCCCCAGCATTTT; CDR3 protein: CASSHYSNQPQHF
clone size: many; J gene: TRBJ2-1; D gene: .; V gene: TRBV18; CDR3 DNA: TGTGCCAGCTCCCCCTACGGCGATGAGCAGTTCTTC; CDR3 protein: CASSPYGDEQFF
clone size: .; J gene: TRBJ1-1; D gene: TRBD1; V gene: TRBV28; CDR3 DNA: TGTGCCCTTAGAGGTGCGGGACAGGGCCTTCATGAAGCTTTCTTT; CDR3 protein: CALRGAGQGLHEAFF
clone size: .; J gene: TRBJ2-1; D gene: .; V gene: TRBV7-9; CDR3 DNA: TGTGCCAGCACCTCCAGGGACCATGGGGGAAATGAGCAGTTCTTC; CDR3 protein: CASTSRDHGGNEQFF
clone size: many; J gene: TRBJ1-2; D gene: TRBD1; V gene: TRBV4-1; CDR3 DNA: TGCGCCAGCAGCCCCCGGACAGGCAACTATGGCTACACCTTC; CDR3 protein: CASSPRTGNYGYTF
clone size: many; J gene: TRBJ2-1; D gene: TRBD1; V gene: TRBV29-1; CDR3 DNA: TGCAGCGTTAAAGGACAGGGGGCAGGGGAGCAGTTCTTC; CDR3 protein: CSVKGQGAGEQFF
clone size: many; J gene: TRBJ2-1; D gene: TRBD2; V gene: TRBV12-3/TRBV12-4; CDR3 DNA: TGTGCCAGCACCGGATTTACTAGCGGAGGGTACAATGAGCAGTTCTTC; CDR3 protein: CASTGFTSGGYNEQFF
clone size: .; J gene: TRBJ2-5; D gene: TRBD1; V gene: TRBV6-2/TRBV6-3; CDR3 DNA: TGTGCCAGCAGTCCCCCGGACAGGGGGCTATGGGAGACCCAGTACTTC; CDR3 protein: CASSPPDRGLWETQYF
clone size: many; J gene: TRBJ2-1; D gene: .; V gene: TRBV9; CDR3 DNA: TGTGCCAGCAGCGTAGGACAGTACAATGAGCAGTTCTTC; CDR3 protein: CASSVGQYNEQFF
clone size: many; J gene: TRBJ1-3; D gene: TRBD1; V gene: TRBV12-3/TRBV12-4; CDR3 DNA: TGTGCCAGCAGTGAGGGGCGGACAGGGAGAAACACCATATATTTT; CDR3 protein: CASSEGRTGRNTIYF
clone size: many; J gene: TRBJ2-1; D gene: .; V gene: TRBV20-1; CDR3 DNA: TGCAGTGCTAGAGATTTTCGTGGGGGGGCCTTTGGGGATGAGCAGTTCTTC; CDR3 protein: CSARDFRGGAFGDEQFF
clone size: few; J gene: TRBJ2-7; D gene: TRBD2; V gene: TRBV7-2; CDR3 DNA: TGTGCCGCCACCCATGTAGCGGGGGCGACCTACGAGCAGTACTTC; CDR3 protein: CAATHVAGATYEQYF
clone size: few; J gene: TRBJ2-1; D gene: .; V gene: TRBV4-2; CDR3 DNA: TGTGCCAGCAGCCAAGTTCTTGGCTCCGGGGAGTTCTTC; CDR3 protein: CASSQVLGSGEFF
clone size: .; J gene: TRBJ2-1; D gene: .; V gene: TRBV24-1; CDR3 DNA: TGTGCCACCAGTGACCCGGGGGATAGCTCCTACAATGAGCAGTTCTTC; CDR3 protein: CATSDPGDSSYNEQFF
clone size: .; J gene: TRBJ2-7; D gene: .; V gene: TRBV12-1; CDR3 DNA: TGTGCCAGCAGCTTTGGGCCCCTCTACGAGCAGTACTTC; CDR3 protein: CASSFGPLYEQYF
clone size: many; J gene: TRBJ2-7; D gene: .; V gene: TRBV29-1; CDR3 DNA: TGCAGCGCGGCCAGGACAGCCTCCTACGAGCAGTACTTC; CDR3 protein: CSAARTASYEQYF
clone size: .; J gene: TRBJ1-2; D gene: TRBD1; V gene: TRBV9; CDR3 DNA: TGTGCCAGCACGACCGGGACAGGGTTTTGGGGCTATGGCTACACCTTC; CDR3 protein: CASTTGTGFWGYGYTF
clone size: many; J gene: TRBJ1-1; D gene: .; V gene: TRBV5-1; CDR3 DNA: TGCGCCAGCAGCTTAGGGACATTGAACACTGAAGCTTTCTTT; CDR3 protein: CASSLGTLNTEAFF
clone size: many; J gene: TRBJ1-2; D gene: .; V gene: TRBV27; CDR3 DNA: TGTGCCAGCAGTTTCCCCTTGTATGGCTACACCTTC; CDR3 protein: CASSFPLYGYTF
clone size: many; J gene: TRBJ2-1; D gene: .; V gene: TRBV12-3/TRBV12-4; CDR3 DNA: TGTGCCAGCGTCCAGGACGCCGGTGGCTACAATGAGCAGTTCTTC; CDR3 protein: CASVQDAGGYNEQFF
clone size: many; J gene: TRBJ2-6; D gene: .; V gene: TRBV9; CDR3 DNA: TGTGCCAGCAGCGTTGCAACTGGGGCCAACGTCCTGACTTTC; CDR3 protein: CASSVATGANVLTF
clone size: many; J gene: TRBJ2-3; D gene: .; V gene: TRBV20-1; CDR3 DNA: TGCAGTGCTAAGTATAAGCGGGGCACAGATACGCAGTATTTT; CDR3 protein: CSAKYKRGTDTQYF
clone size: many; J gene: TRBJ2-7; D gene: .; V gene: TRBV29-1; CDR3 DNA: TGCAGCGTTGCGGCCAAAGGCCAGCAGTACTTC; CDR3 protein: CSVAAKGQQYF
clone size: many; J gene: TRBJ2-1; D gene: TRBD2; V gene: TRBV10-2; CDR3 DNA: TGCGCCAGCAGTGAGCCCGGGACTAGCCCATGGTACAATGAGCAGTTCTTC; CDR3 protein: CASSEPGTSPWYNEQFF
clone size: .; J gene: TRBJ2-7; D gene: TRBD2; V gene: TRBV5-4; CDR3 DNA: TGTGACAGCAGCTTGGGAGCGGGGCTGTACGAGCAGTACTTC; CDR3 protein: CDSSLGAGLYEQYF
clone size: .; J gene: TRBJ1-5; D gene: .; V gene: TRBV2; CDR3 DNA: TGTGCCAGCAGTTTAGGGTCCCCCCAGCCCCAGCATTTT; CDR3 protein: CASSLGSPQPQHF
clone size: many; J gene: TRBJ1-6; D gene: .; V gene: TRBV11-2; CDR3 DNA: TGTGCCAGCAGCGACGTAGAGTCACCCCTCCACTTT; CDR3 protein: CASSDVESPLHF
clone size: many; J gene: TRBJ2-1; D gene: TRBD1; V gene: TRBV6-5; CDR3 DNA: TGTGCCAGCAGTTGGGGACAGGGGACGAATGAGCAGTTCTTC; CDR3 protein: CASSWGQGTNEQFF
clone size: few; J gene: TRBJ2-7; D gene: TRBD1; V gene: TRBV5-1; CDR3 DNA: TGCGCCAGCAGCTTGGTGGGACAGGGTGTCGACGAGCAGTACTTC; CDR3 protein: CASSLVGQGVDEQYF
clone size: medium-sized; J gene: TRBJ2-1; D gene: .; V gene: TRBV6-4; CDR3 DNA: TGTGCCAGCAGTGAAGAGGCGGGGGCGAACAATGAGCAGTTCTTC; CDR3 protein: CASSEEAGANNEQFF